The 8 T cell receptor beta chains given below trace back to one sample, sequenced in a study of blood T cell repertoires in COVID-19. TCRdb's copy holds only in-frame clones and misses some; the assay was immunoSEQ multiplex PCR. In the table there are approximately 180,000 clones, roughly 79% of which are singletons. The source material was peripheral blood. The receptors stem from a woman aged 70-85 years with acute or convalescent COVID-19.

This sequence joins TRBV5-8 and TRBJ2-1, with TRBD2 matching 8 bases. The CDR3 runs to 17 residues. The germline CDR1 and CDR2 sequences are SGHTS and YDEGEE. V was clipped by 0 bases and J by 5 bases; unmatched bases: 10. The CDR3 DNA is TGTGCCAGCAGCTTGGGAGCCGGGAGGGCCTGGAACAATGAGCAGTTCTTC. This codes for CASSLGAGRAWNNEQFF.

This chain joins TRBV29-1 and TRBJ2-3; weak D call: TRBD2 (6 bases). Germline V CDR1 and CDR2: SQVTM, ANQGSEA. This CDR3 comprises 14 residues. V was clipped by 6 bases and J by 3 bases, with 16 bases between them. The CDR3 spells CSVGTGDGTDTQYF. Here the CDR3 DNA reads TGCAGCGTGGGAACGGGAGATGGGACAGATACGCAGTATTTT.

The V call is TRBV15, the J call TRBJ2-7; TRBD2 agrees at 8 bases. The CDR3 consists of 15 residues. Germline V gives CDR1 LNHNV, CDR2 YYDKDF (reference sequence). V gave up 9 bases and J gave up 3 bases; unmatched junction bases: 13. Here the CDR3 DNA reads TGTGCCACTCGGGGGGGGAGCGGGGACCTCTACGAGCAGTACTTC. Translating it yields CATRGGSGDLYEQYF.

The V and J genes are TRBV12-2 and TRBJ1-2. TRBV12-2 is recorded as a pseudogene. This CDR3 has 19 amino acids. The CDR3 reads CASRLAGGLVDSRGYGYTF. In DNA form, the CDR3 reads TGTGCAAGTCGCTTAGCCGGGGGATTGGTCGACAGTCGCGGCTATGGCTACACCTTC.

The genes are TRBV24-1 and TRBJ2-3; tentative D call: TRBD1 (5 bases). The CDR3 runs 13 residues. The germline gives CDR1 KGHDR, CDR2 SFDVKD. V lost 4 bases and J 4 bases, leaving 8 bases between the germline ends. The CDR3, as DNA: TGTGCCACCAGTGACAGGGCGCCAGATACGCAGTATTTT. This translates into CATSDRAPDTQYF.

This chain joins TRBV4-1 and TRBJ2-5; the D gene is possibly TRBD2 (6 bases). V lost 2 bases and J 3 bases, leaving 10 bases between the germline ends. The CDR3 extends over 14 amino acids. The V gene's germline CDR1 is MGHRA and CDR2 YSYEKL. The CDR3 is CASSQKEGKETQYF. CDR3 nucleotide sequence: TGCGCCAGCAGCCAAAAGGAGGGCAAAGAGACCCAGTACTTC.

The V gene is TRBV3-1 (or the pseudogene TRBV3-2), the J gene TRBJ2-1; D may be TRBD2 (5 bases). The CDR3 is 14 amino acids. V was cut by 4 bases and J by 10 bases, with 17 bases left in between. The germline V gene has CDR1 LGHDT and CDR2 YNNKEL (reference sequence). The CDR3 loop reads CASSLDGQRGEQFF. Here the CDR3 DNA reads TGTGCCAGCAGCCTCGACGGCCAGCGAGGGGAGCAGTTCTTC.

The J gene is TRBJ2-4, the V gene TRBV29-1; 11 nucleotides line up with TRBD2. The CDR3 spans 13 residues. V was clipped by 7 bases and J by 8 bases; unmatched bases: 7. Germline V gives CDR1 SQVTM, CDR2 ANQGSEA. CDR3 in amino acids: CSGLAGGGDIQYF. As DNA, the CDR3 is TGCAGCGGTCTAGCGGGAGGAGGGGACATTCAGTACTTC.